This paragraph reports one TCR beta chain. The antigen this receptor binds is unknown. It has no much larger one-base neighbor in the sample; base qualities were not kept. Reading the germline V gene gives CDR1 ENHRY and CDR2 SYGVKD. The junction carries 11 bases between V and J, which are trimmed by 5 bases and 0 bases respectively. From cysteine to phenylalanine, the CDR3 is 15 amino acids long. CDR3 DNA is the only sequence kept; it has 45 bases, read in frame from the first base. Profiling of TCR beta VDJ combinations and CDR3 sequences used genomic DNA as the template. TCR repertoire sequencing was run on an Illumina HiSeq 2000. On the authors' methods: Repertoires were assessed using TRBV/TRBJ rearrangement plots, CDR3 size and DJ length profiles, and Simpson's diversity index. Whichever DNA sequence was most abundant in the deep sequencing data was defined as the immunodominant clone. CDR3 amino acid sequences were screened for sharing across subjects and were compared with published repertoires and the VDJdb database. TCRdb reworked the public reads: Q25 trimming with fastp, MiXCR clone assembly, productive beta chains retained. Rows matching on CDR3 protein sequence are summarized as one entry with the most common DNA and genes. What appears here as the V and J calls and clone size reflects TCRdb's work, not the paper's. The table for this sample lists approximately 470,000 distinct CDR3 sequences; 25% to 40% of them were counted only once. The top ten hold approximately 0.82% of the sample.

Patients chosen for sequencing had shown expansion of CD8+CD57+ cells by flow cytometry. Every patient had a diagnosis of severe acquired aplastic anemia based on International Study of Aplastic Anemia and Agranulocytosis and Camitta criteria. No patient had received any therapy when blood was sampled. In this study, sorted CD4+ and CD8+ T cells from the blood of healthy subjects and of severe aplastic anemia patients had their TCR repertoires deep-sequenced. Patients were enrolled under clinicaltrials.gov protocols 00001620, 01623167, 00001397, 00071045, 00081523 and 00961064 in the USA. Ficoll-Paque density gradient centrifugation was used to isolate peripheral blood mononuclear cells. Before DNA was extracted, CD4+ and CD8+ T cells were sorted using either FACS or magnetic beads. This entry belongs to a study of CD8+CD57+ T cells in acquired aplastic anemia (dated by TCRdb to the late 2010s). Some background on the complete study: A mean of roughly 3.2 ug of DNA, ranging from roughly 0.2 to 27.4 ug, was extracted from sorted CD4+ and CD8+ cells. CD8+CD57+ expansion was defined as frequency above the mean frequency observed in healthy subjects. On the study overall, not on this receptor specifically: Around 31 CD8+ CDR3 sequences were shared between patients and controls but appeared highly expressed in patients and within their immunodominant clones. No significant difference in CD8+ Simpson's diversity was found between patients and healthy controls (P=0.060).

The origin of this receptor is a human donor with aplastic anemia. Here the chain combines TRBV10-3 and TRBJ1-3; tentative D gene TRBD1, with 5 bases matching. Input material: sorted CD4+, CD8+, or CD8+CD57+ T cells (not recorded which) from PBMCs. In nucleotide form, the sequence is TGTGCCATCAGTTATCCCGGGGGCTCTGGAAACACCATATATTTT. It translates as CAISYPGGSGNTIYF.